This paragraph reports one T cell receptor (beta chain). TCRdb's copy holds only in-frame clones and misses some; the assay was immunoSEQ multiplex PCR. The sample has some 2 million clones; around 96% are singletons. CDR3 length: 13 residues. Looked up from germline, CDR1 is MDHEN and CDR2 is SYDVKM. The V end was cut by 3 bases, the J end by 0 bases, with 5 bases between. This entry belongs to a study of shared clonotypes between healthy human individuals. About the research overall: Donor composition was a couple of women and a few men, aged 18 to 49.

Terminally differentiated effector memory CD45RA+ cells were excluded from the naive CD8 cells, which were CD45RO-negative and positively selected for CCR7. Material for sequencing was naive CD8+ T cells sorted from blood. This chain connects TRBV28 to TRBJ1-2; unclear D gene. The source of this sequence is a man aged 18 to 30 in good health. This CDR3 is CASSLSANYGYTF. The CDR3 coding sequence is TGTGCCAGCAGTTTGTCAGCTAACTATGGCTACACCTTC.